These T cell receptor beta chains were read from a single sample in a study of beta chain features in type 1 diabetes. TCRdb's table, derived via immunoSEQ multiplex PCR, lists solely in-frame clones and lacks some. The sample has 600,000 or so clones; 11% to 15% are singletons. The sample was naive CD4+ T cells from blood. The receptors stem from a man aged 18 to 30 with type 1 diabetes. Both conserved end residues are part of each CDR3. Fields, in order: J gene, clone size, V gene, D gene, CDR3 DNA, CDR3 protein. The D gene is left open where the match is weak. Some rows have no size entry. The others give once, few or many, or a class for an expanded clone.

j_gene: TRBJ2-3; abundance: NA; v_gene: TRBV11-2; d_gene: NA; CDR3nt: TGTGCCAGCAGCCCAGGTCGGGGTTGGAGCACAGATACGCAGTATTTT; CDR3aa: CASSPGRGWSTDTQYF
j_gene: TRBJ2-5; abundance: few; v_gene: TRBV10-3; d_gene: NA; CDR3nt: TGTGCCATCAGTGATACGGGGAGGGAGACCCAGTACTTC; CDR3aa: CAISDTGRETQYF
j_gene: TRBJ2-1; abundance: few; v_gene: TRBV4-3; d_gene: TRBD1; CDR3nt: TGCGCCAGCAGCCCCCGACGGACAGGGGACAATGAGCAGTTCTTC; CDR3aa: CASSPRRTGDNEQFF
j_gene: TRBJ1-2; abundance: NA; v_gene: TRBV29-1; d_gene: NA; CDR3nt: TGCAACGACCCCGACCTCCTGTTTCGTTACACCTTC; CDR3aa: CNDPDLLFRYTF
j_gene: TRBJ2-1; abundance: NA; v_gene: TRBV7-2; d_gene: NA; CDR3nt: TGTGCCAGCAGCGAGACCGGGGGCAGCTACAATGAGCAGTTCTTC; CDR3aa: CASSETGGSYNEQFF
j_gene: TRBJ2-5; abundance: few; v_gene: TRBV2; d_gene: NA; CDR3nt: TGTGCCAGCAGGCAGGAGACCCAGTACTTC; CDR3aa: CASRQETQYF
j_gene: TRBJ2-4; abundance: NA; v_gene: TRBV13; d_gene: TRBD2; CDR3nt: TGTGCCAGCAGCGGTACTAGCGGGAGTGACATTCAGTACTTC; CDR3aa: CASSGTSGSDIQYF
j_gene: TRBJ1-2; abundance: few; v_gene: TRBV21-1; d_gene: NA; CDR3nt: TGTGCCAGCAGCAAAGGAGCTACAGACGGACCCCTTACAGGTGGCTACACCTTC; CDR3aa: CASSKGATDGPLTGGYTF
j_gene: TRBJ2-5; abundance: NA; v_gene: TRBV7-2; d_gene: TRBD2; CDR3nt: TGTGCCAGCAGCTTAGAAGCGGGGGGTCTGGCGGCCCAGTACTTC; CDR3aa: CASSLEAGGLAAQYF
j_gene: TRBJ2-5; abundance: NA; v_gene: TRBV5-4; d_gene: TRBD2; CDR3nt: TGTGCCAGCAGCACGGCGGGGGGCCTACAAGAGACCCAGTACTTC; CDR3aa: CASSTAGGLQETQYF
j_gene: TRBJ2-5; abundance: NA; v_gene: TRBV5-1; d_gene: TRBD2; CDR3nt: TGCGCCAGCAGCTTAAGGGGAGGGCAAGAGACCCAGTACTTC; CDR3aa: CASSLRGGQETQYF
j_gene: TRBJ2-3; abundance: NA; v_gene: TRBV28; d_gene: NA; CDR3nt: TGTGTGTGTAGGGCCGGCGGCAGCACAGATACGCAGTATTTT; CDR3aa: CVCRAGGSTDTQYF
j_gene: TRBJ2-1; abundance: few; v_gene: TRBV30; d_gene: TRBD2; CDR3nt: TGTGCCTGGGGACTAGCGGTGCAGTTCTTC; CDR3aa: CAWGLAVQFF
j_gene: TRBJ2-6; abundance: few; v_gene: TRBV6-1; d_gene: NA; CDR3nt: TGTGCCAGCAGTGCGTCAAGGGCCTCTGGGGCCAACGTCCTGACTTTC; CDR3aa: CASSASRASGANVLTF
j_gene: TRBJ2-7; abundance: few; v_gene: TRBV5-4; d_gene: NA; CDR3nt: TGTGCCAGCAGCTTGGAGGGAGAGCAGTACTTC; CDR3aa: CASSLEGEQYF
j_gene: TRBJ2-1; abundance: NA; v_gene: TRBV30; d_gene: TRBD2; CDR3nt: TGTGCCTGGAGTGCCCTAAGGACTAGTCAGACCTCCTACAATGAGCAGTTCTTC; CDR3aa: CAWSALRTSQTSYNEQFF
j_gene: TRBJ1-1; abundance: NA; v_gene: TRBV14; d_gene: NA; CDR3nt: TGTGCCAGCAGCCGCGGGGGGCCGGGAGGTGAAGCTTTCTTT; CDR3aa: CASSRGGPGGEAFF
j_gene: TRBJ2-1; abundance: few; v_gene: TRBV25-1; d_gene: TRBD2; CDR3nt: TGTGCCAGCAGTGCGCTAACTAGCGGTGGAATCTACAATGAGCAGTTCTTC; CDR3aa: CASSALTSGGIYNEQFF
j_gene: TRBJ2-1; abundance: NA; v_gene: TRBV5-1; d_gene: TRBD2; CDR3nt: TGCGCCAGCACCCAGGGGACTAGCACCCTTAGGCAGTTCTTC; CDR3aa: CASTQGTSTLRQFF
j_gene: TRBJ2-1; abundance: few; v_gene: TRBV10-2; d_gene: TRBD2; CDR3nt: TGCGCCAGCAGTGATACTAGCGGGAGCTACAATGAGCAGTTCTTC; CDR3aa: CASSDTSGSYNEQFF
j_gene: TRBJ2-1; abundance: NA; v_gene: TRBV13; d_gene: TRBD2; CDR3nt: TGTGCCAGCAGCTTAGTACGCTCGGGGGGGTTAAATGAGCAGTTCTTC; CDR3aa: CASSLVRSGGLNEQFF
j_gene: TRBJ1-5; abundance: few; v_gene: TRBV10-3; d_gene: NA; CDR3nt: TGTGCCATCAGTGAGGCCAGTCAGCCCCAGCATTTT; CDR3aa: CAISEASQPQHF
j_gene: TRBJ2-1; abundance: few; v_gene: TRBV7-3; d_gene: TRBD2; CDR3nt: TGTGCCAGCAGCTTCAAGCGGGGTGGTTATGAGCAGTTCTTC; CDR3aa: CASSFKRGGYEQFF
j_gene: TRBJ1-5; abundance: NA; v_gene: TRBV11-2; d_gene: NA; CDR3nt: TGTGCCAGCAGCTTAACTCCGTCCACGCAGCCCCAGCATTTT; CDR3aa: CASSLTPSTQPQHF
j_gene: TRBJ2-6; abundance: few; v_gene: TRBV30; d_gene: TRBD1; CDR3nt: TGTGCCTGGAGAGACAGGGTTGGGGCCAACGTCCTGACTTTC; CDR3aa: CAWRDRVGANVLTF
j_gene: TRBJ1-5; abundance: few; v_gene: TRBV30; d_gene: NA; CDR3nt: TGTGCCTGGAGTAGGCAGGCCAGCAATCAGCCCCAGCATTTT; CDR3aa: CAWSRQASNQPQHF
j_gene: TRBJ1-1; abundance: NA; v_gene: TRBV9; d_gene: NA; CDR3nt: TGTGCCAGCAGCGTGCAGAGGGGCACTGAAGCTTTCTTT; CDR3aa: CASSVQRGTEAFF
j_gene: TRBJ1-2; abundance: once; v_gene: TRBV4-3; d_gene: NA; CDR3nt: TGCGCCAGCAGCCAAGTAGGGCAGGGCGACTATGGCTACACCTTC; CDR3aa: CASSQVGQGDYGYTF
j_gene: TRBJ1-6; abundance: few; v_gene: TRBV6-1; d_gene: TRBD1; CDR3nt: TGTGCCAGCAGTGGCAGGGGGGATAATTCACCCCTCCACTTT; CDR3aa: CASSGRGDNSPLHF
j_gene: TRBJ2-1; abundance: NA; v_gene: TRBV30; d_gene: TRBD2; CDR3nt: TGTGCCTGGAGTGTACTTGGCGGGGGGTTTTACAATGAGCAGTTCTTC; CDR3aa: CAWSVLGGGFYNEQFF
j_gene: TRBJ1-6; abundance: NA; v_gene: TRBV5-1; d_gene: NA; CDR3nt: TGCGCCAGCAGCTCGTGGACGTCCGACTCCTATAATTCACCCCTCCACTTT; CDR3aa: CASSSWTSDSYNSPLHF
j_gene: TRBJ2-7; abundance: few; v_gene: TRBV4-2; d_gene: NA; CDR3nt: TGTGCCAGCAGCCAATCACAGGCGTCTGTAGACGAGCAGTACTTC; CDR3aa: CASSQSQASVDEQYF
j_gene: TRBJ2-5; abundance: few; v_gene: TRBV6-6; d_gene: NA; CDR3nt: TGTGCCAGCAGCCAATGGGAGACCCAGTACTTC; CDR3aa: CASSQWETQYF
j_gene: TRBJ1-2; abundance: few; v_gene: TRBV28; d_gene: NA; CDR3nt: TGTGCCAGCAGTGGTGAGGAGGGGGCTAACTATGGCTACACCTTC; CDR3aa: CASSGEEGANYGYTF
j_gene: TRBJ2-7; abundance: NA; v_gene: TRBV19; d_gene: TRBD1; CDR3nt: TGTGCCAGTAGTATAAGGGACAGGCGATACGAGCAGTACTTC; CDR3aa: CASSIRDRRYEQYF
j_gene: TRBJ2-3; abundance: NA; v_gene: TRBV4-3; d_gene: TRBD2; CDR3nt: TGCGCCAGCAGCCAAGAAACCCCGGGGATGAGGCGGGGGGGCCCTGGTACGCAGTATTTT; CDR3aa: CASSQETPGMRRGGPGTQYF
j_gene: TRBJ2-6; abundance: few; v_gene: TRBV5-1; d_gene: NA; CDR3nt: TGCGCCAGCAGCGGCAGGGAGGCCCCTAGCTCTGGGGCCAACGTCCTGACTTTC; CDR3aa: CASSGREAPSSGANVLTF
j_gene: TRBJ1-2; abundance: NA; v_gene: TRBV5-1; d_gene: NA; CDR3nt: TGCGCCAGCAGCTTGGAGGGCTATGGCTACACCTTC; CDR3aa: CASSLEGYGYTF
j_gene: TRBJ2-1; abundance: few; v_gene: TRBV25-1; d_gene: TRBD1; CDR3nt: TGTGCCAGCAGAGATGACAGGGTTTACAATGAGCAGTTCTTC; CDR3aa: CASRDDRVYNEQFF
j_gene: TRBJ2-7; abundance: NA; v_gene: TRBV7-9; d_gene: NA; CDR3nt: TGTGCCAGCAGCTTGCGGGGATCTACCTATGACGAGCAGTACTTC; CDR3aa: CASSLRGSTYDEQYF
j_gene: TRBJ1-5; abundance: NA; v_gene: TRBV4-2; d_gene: NA; CDR3nt: TGTGCCAGCAGCCAAGATACCCAGGGATATCAGCCCCAGCATTTT; CDR3aa: CASSQDTQGYQPQHF
j_gene: TRBJ2-1; abundance: few; v_gene: TRBV2; d_gene: TRBD2; CDR3nt: TGTGCCAGCAGTGCTCCGGGACTAGCGGGCGACAATGAGCAGTTCTTC; CDR3aa: CASSAPGLAGDNEQFF
j_gene: TRBJ1-4; abundance: NA; v_gene: TRBV23-1; d_gene: NA; CDR3nt: TGCGCCAGCAGTCCCAATCCGAGGACCGGGTTAGGAGAAAAACTGTTTTTT; CDR3aa: CASSPNPRTGLGEKLFF
j_gene: TRBJ2-3; abundance: NA; v_gene: TRBV7-8; d_gene: NA; CDR3nt: TGTGCCAGCAGTCCAGGGGCTAGCACAGATACGCAGTATTTT; CDR3aa: CASSPGASTDTQYF
j_gene: TRBJ2-7; abundance: NA; v_gene: TRBV29-1; d_gene: NA; CDR3nt: TGCAGCGTTCTACAGGCCCGACCATACGAGCAGTACTTC; CDR3aa: CSVLQARPYEQYF
j_gene: TRBJ2-3; abundance: NA; v_gene: TRBV9; d_gene: NA; CDR3nt: TGTGCCAGCAGCATAGGAACAGATACGCAGTATTTT; CDR3aa: CASSIGTDTQYF
j_gene: TRBJ1-1; abundance: few; v_gene: TRBV7-6; d_gene: NA; CDR3nt: TGTGCCAGCAGCTTAGGAGAGAACACTGAAGCTTTCTTT; CDR3aa: CASSLGENTEAFF
j_gene: TRBJ2-5; abundance: NA; v_gene: TRBV18; d_gene: TRBD2; CDR3nt: TGTGCCAGCTCACATACTAGCGGGGTTCAGGAGACCCAGTACTTC; CDR3aa: CASSHTSGVQETQYF
j_gene: TRBJ2-1; abundance: few; v_gene: TRBV2; d_gene: NA; CDR3nt: TGTGCCAGCAGTGAGGGTGATGAGCAGTTCTTC; CDR3aa: CASSEGDEQFF
j_gene: TRBJ2-3; abundance: NA; v_gene: TRBV10-1; d_gene: NA; CDR3nt: TGCGCCAGCGCCTTGAAGAGCAGCACAGATACGCAGTATTTT; CDR3aa: CASALKSSTDTQYF
j_gene: TRBJ2-1; abundance: NA; v_gene: TRBV7-2; d_gene: TRBD2; CDR3nt: TGTGCCAGCAGCCCGCCCGGGACTAGCGGAAGGAATGAGCAGTTCTTC; CDR3aa: CASSPPGTSGRNEQFF
j_gene: TRBJ2-5; abundance: few; v_gene: TRBV7-7; d_gene: NA; CDR3nt: TGTGCTAGCAGCTTAGGGTCCAGACCTCACCAAGAGACCCAGTACTTC; CDR3aa: CASSLGSRPHQETQYF
j_gene: TRBJ2-3; abundance: few; v_gene: TRBV6-5; d_gene: NA; CDR3nt: TGTGCCAGCAGTTACTCCGGAGATACGCAGTATTTT; CDR3aa: CASSYSGDTQYF